The TCR beta chain described here comes from a study of blood T cell repertoires in COVID-19. Study as a whole: COVID-19 samples collected from the United States, Italy and Spain covered acute and convalescent phases. Nucleic acid was either cDNA or gDNA, and it came from T cells, B-cell-depleted T cells, or PBMCs.

Trimming removed 1 base from V and 8 bases from J; junction bases left unmatched: 13. The length of the CDR3 is 17 residues. Germline V gene data show CDR1 as MGHDK and CDR2 as SYGVNS. Methods used by the authors: Reference gene primer amplification gave nucleated cell count estimates. Repertoires were generated with immunoSEQ multiplex PCR, while TCRdb's copy carries only in-frame clones and drops some. V, J and clone size reflect that table, while D and trimming were determined from the DNA. The repertoire includes around 200,000 clones, less than 90% of them detected once, and about 2.2% sits in the top ten.

The receptor was derived from a woman between 45 and 60 years old with acute or convalescent COVID-19. The material sequenced was peripheral blood. This sequence joins TRBV25-1 and TRBJ2-1; 8 bases line up with TRBD1. CDR3 sequence reads: CASSELGALQGVDEQFF. CDR3 bases: TGTGCCAGCAGTGAATTGGGGGCCCTACAGGGGGTTGATGAGCAGTTCTTC.